The 2 T cell receptor beta chains in this list originate from one sample, sequenced in a study of technical replicates of blood from a few donors. Only in-frame clones appear in the TCRdb table, and some are missing; sequencing was by immunoSEQ multiplex PCR. The sample has 13,000 to 15,000 clones; around 82% are singletons. Sequenced sample: PBMCs. Source of these receptors: a human donor in good health.

This chain uses TRBV7-2 with TRBJ2-7; 8 positions agree with TRBD1. Germline values: CDR1 SGHTA, CDR2 FQGNSA. The CDR3 runs 14 residues. V lost 3 bases, J lost 2 bases, and 3 bases stayed unmatched. The CDR3 sequence is CASSFDRGPYEQYF. CDR3 bases: TGTGCCAGCAGCTTCGACAGGGGACCCTACGAGCAGTACTTC.

V is TRBV2 and J is TRBJ2-2; D might be TRBD2 (6 bases). The CDR3 length is 16 residues. Trimming cost V 5 bases and J 1 base, with 14 bases left between them. Germline lookup yields CDR1 SNHLY and CDR2 FYNNEI. CDR3 residues: CASSRELAVNTGELFF. The CDR3 bases are TGTGCCAGCAGTCGGGAATTAGCGGTGAACACCGGGGAGCTGTTTTTT.